The 30 T cell receptor beta chains listed next were all sequenced from one sample in a study of PD-1 blockade in classical Hodgkin lymphoma. Generated by immunoSEQ multiplex PCR, the TCRdb table keeps only in-frame clones and is missing some. This table holds over 80,000 clones, about 77% found once. Indicated time point: cycle 4 day 1 (C4D1), after less than 7 weeks of nivolumab. After autologous stem cell transplantation all patients relapsed, and prior brentuximab vedotin exposure differed between cohorts. The sample here was peripheral blood mononuclear cells (PBMCs), taken before the fourth cycle of nivolumab. The receptors here all came from a human donor with classical Hodgkin lymphoma.

The chain joins TRBV4-1 to TRBJ2-5; 7 bases line up with TRBD2. Germline V gives CDR1 MGHRA, CDR2 YSYEKL. This CDR3 region has 15 residues. V trimming: 4 bases; J trimming: 4 bases; junction bases outside the gene matches: 9. The CDR3 sequence: CASSRGGFFRETQYF. CDR3 nucleotides: TGCGCCAGCAGCCGGGGGGGGTTTTTCCGAGAGACCCAGTACTTC.

The rearrangement uses TRBV18 and TRBJ1-6, with D hard to call. Germline V lookup: CDR1 KGHSH, CDR2 LQKENI. V was clipped by 3 bases and J by 5 bases, with 11 bases between them. This CDR3 contains 15 residues. The chain's CDR3 is CASSPWTGDNSPLHF. DNA of the CDR3: TGTGCCAGCTCACCGTGGACGGGAGATAATTCACCCCTCCACTTT.

The chain employs TRBV6-5 and TRBJ1-5; tentatively, D is TRBD1 (5 bases). From germline, CDR1 is MNHEY and CDR2 SVGAGI. The CDR3 has 13 residues. V was clipped by 7 bases and J by 6 bases, with 13 bases between them. The CDR3 coding sequence is TGTGCCAGCAATATCAGGGTTGGTCAGCCCCAGCATTTT. As protein: CASNIRVGQPQHF.

The gene calls are TRBV7-2 and TRBJ2-2; no definite D call. The V gene's germline CDR1 is SGHTA and CDR2 FQGNSA. V was cut by 5 bases and J by 0 bases, with 7 bases left in between. The CDR3 is made up of 14 amino acids. The CDR3 DNA follows: TGTGCCAGCAGCCGAAGTGCGAACACCGGGGAGCTGTTTTTT. It yields the protein CASSRSANTGELFF.

The V call is TRBV29-1, the J call TRBJ2-6; D might be TRBD1 or TRBD2, each matching 5 bases. Germline CDR1 SQVTM, CDR2 ANQGSEA. The CDR3 covers 14 residues. V dropped 6 bases and J dropped 4 bases, with 13 bases sitting between them. The CDR3 is CSVPRGTGANVLTF. In nucleotides, the CDR3 is TGCAGCGTCCCCAGAGGGACCGGGGCCAACGTCCTGACTTTC.

The chain has TRBV5-4 and TRBJ2-3, with D possibly matching TRBD2 (6 bases). CDR1 and CDR2 (germline): SGHNT, YYREEE (reference sequence). There are 13 residues in the CDR3. V lost 7 bases and J lost 4, with 13 bases in between. The CDR3 is CASGRQGPDTQYF. Here the CDR3 DNA reads TGTGCCAGCGGGAGGCAGGGCCCAGATACGCAGTATTTT.

The chain has TRBV9 and TRBJ2-1, with D uncertain. The CDR3 runs 16 residues. Trimming pared 2 bases from V and 0 bases from J, leaving 12 bases between. Per germline, CDR1 SGDLS and CDR2 YYNGEE. The CDR3 region is CASSVGHTVSYNEQFF. The CDR3, as DNA: TGTGCCAGCAGCGTCGGCCATACCGTCTCCTACAATGAGCAGTTCTTC.

This chain connects TRBV4-2 to TRBJ1-2; 9 positions agree with TRBD1. The V segment lost 3 bases and the J segment 2 bases; nucleotides outside the gene matches: 7. This CDR3 region has 16 residues. Germline V gene lookup returns CDR1 LGHNA and CDR2 YNFKEQ. The CDR3 nucleotides read TGTGCCAGCAGCCAGCAAACCGGGACAGGGAACTATGGCTACACCTTC. Translating gives CASSQQTGTGNYGYTF.

V and J are TRBV6-5 and TRBJ2-7; no definite D call. Between the trimmed V and J ends, which lost 0 bases and 0 bases, there was a span of 12 bases. This CDR3 has 16 amino acids. The V gene's germline CDR1 is MNHEY and CDR2 SVGAGI. This CDR3 reads CASSYSAASVSYEQYF. Written as DNA, the CDR3 is TGTGCCAGCAGTTACTCGGCGGCCTCGGTCTCCTACGAGCAGTACTTC.

The rearrangement uses TRBV7-9 and TRBJ2-7; D gene unclear. From germline, CDR1 is SEHNR and CDR2 FQNEAQ (reference sequence). This CDR3 is 15 amino acids long. Trimming left V 5 bases short and J 0 bases short, with 14 bases between. CDR3 DNA: TGTGCCAGCAGCCCCCCCTGGGTAAGCTCCTACGAGCAGTACTTC. This encodes CASSPPWVSSYEQYF.

The V gene is TRBV9, the J gene TRBJ1-6; D gene ambiguous. The V end lost 0 bases, the J end lost 0 bases, and 4 bases lay between the germline ends. The CDR3 contains 15 residues. Per the germline V gene, CDR1 is SGDLS and CDR2 is YYNGEE. The CDR3 DNA follows: TGTGCCAGCAGCGTAGGGAGCTCCTATAATTCACCCCTCCACTTT. Translated, it gives CASSVGSSYNSPLHF.

V usage is TRBV7-2 and J usage is TRBJ1-3; no reliable D call. The germline CDR1 and CDR2 sequences are SGHTA and FQGNSA. This CDR3 region has 14 residues. Trimming stripped 7 bases from V and 2 bases from J, with 12 bases between. The CDR3 DNA sequence: TGTGCCAGCAACCTACGGGAGACTGGAAACACCATATATTTT. Its translation: CASNLRETGNTIYF.

Here the CDR3 reads CASSYGGNQPQHF. CDR3 in DNA: TGTGCCAGCAGTTACGGAGGGAATCAGCCCCAGCATTTT. V usage is TRBV6-5 and J usage is TRBJ1-5, with D uncertain. The germline CDR1 and CDR2 sequences are MNHEY and SVGAGI. Trimming took off 2 bases at V and 4 bases at J, with 6 bases between the two ends. CDR3 size: 13 residues.

CDR3 in DNA: TGCGCCAGCAGCTTGGGACAGGGGCCTAATTCACCCCTCCACTTT. This codes for CASSLGQGPNSPLHF. The chain couples TRBV5-1 to TRBJ1-6, with 8 bases fitting TRBD1. The V and J ends lost 0 bases and 6 bases, in that order; junction bases with no gene match: 2. The CDR3 has 15 amino acids. CDR1 is SGHRS and CDR2 is YFSETQ in the germline V gene. Using reference TRBV5-1 and TRBJ1-6 for the parts outside the CDR3, the full variable domain is KAGVTQTPRYLIKTRGQQVTLSCSPISGHRSVSWYQQTPGQGLQFLFEYFSETQRNKGNFPGRFSGRQFSNSRSEMNVSTLELGDSALYLCASSLGQGPNSPLHFGNGTRLTVT.

The chain combines TRBV6-6 with TRBJ2-7; no firm D call. This CDR3 is 15 amino acids long. Germline V gene data show CDR1 as MNHNY and CDR2 as SVGAGI (reference sequence). Trimming took 0 bases from V and 2 from J, leaving 11 bases between them. The CDR3 sequence is CASSYSAPHTYEQYF. CDR3 DNA: TGTGCCAGCAGTTACTCGGCACCTCATACCTACGAGCAGTACTTC.

CDR3: CASSPGQANQPQHF. For the CDR3, the DNA is TGCGCCAGCAGCCCGGGACAGGCTAATCAGCCCCAGCATTTT. V gene TRBV5-1 combines with J gene TRBJ1-5; TRBD1 agrees at 8 bases. This CDR3 spans 14 amino acids. V shed 4 bases, J shed 4 bases, and the junction held 4 bases outside the gene matches. Looked up from germline, CDR1 is SGHRS and CDR2 is YFSETQ.

The rearrangement links TRBV7-2 to TRBJ1-2; 11 bases line up with TRBD1. This CDR3 is 16 amino acids long. V was clipped by 4 bases and J by 3 bases; unmatched bases: 7. Germline assignment: CDR1 SGHTA and CDR2 FQGNSA. The CDR3 DNA sequence: TGTGCCAGCAGCTGGAATCCGGGACAGGGGGACTATGGCTACACCTTC. Translating it yields CASSWNPGQGDYGYTF.

The rearrangement joins TRBV19 to TRBJ2-2, with 9 bases identical to TRBD1. The V and J ends lost 6 bases and 5 bases, in that order; junction bases with no gene match: 7. Germline CDR1 and CDR2: LNHDA and SQIVND (reference sequence). The CDR3 is 15 residues long. CDR3 in amino acids: CASRKQGAVTGELFF. The CDR3 bases are TGTGCCAGTAGGAAACAGGGGGCGGTTACCGGGGAGCTGTTTTTT.

This CDR3 reads CASSTSDEQYF. CDR3 DNA sequence: TGCGCCAGCAGCACCTCTGACGAGCAGTACTTC. This chain links TRBV5-1 with TRBJ2-7; D gene uncertain. This CDR3 spans 11 amino acids. CDR1 is SGHRS, CDR2 YFSETQ, per germline. Trimming removed 4 bases at V and 5 bases at J, with 7 bases between.

The CDR3 here is CASSFQGYNLYEQYF. DNA for the CDR3: TGTGCCAGCAGCTTTCAGGGATACAACCTCTACGAGCAGTACTTC. The genes are TRBV5-4 and TRBJ2-7; a weak D match, TRBD1 (5 bases). Trimming shortened V by 2 bases and J by 3 bases, and 15 bases separated the two germline ends. The CDR3 is 15 residues long. The germline V gene encodes CDR1 SGHNT and CDR2 YYREEE (reference sequence). The full variable domain, with the rest looked up from reference TRBV5-4 and TRBJ2-7, is ETGVTQSPTHLIKTRGQQVTLRCSSQSGHNTVSWYQQALGQGPQFIFQYYREEENGRGNFPPRFSGLQFPNYSSELNVNALELDDSALYLCASSFQGYNLYEQYFGPGTRLTVT.

The rearrangement joins TRBV5-6 to TRBJ1-2, with 7 nucleotides matching TRBD1. The CDR3 has 12 amino acids. Germline CDR1 is SGHDT and CDR2 is YYEEEE. V trimming: 2 bases; J trimming: 9 bases; junction bases outside the gene matches: 4. This CDR3 reads CASSFRGPSYTF. The DNA of the CDR3 is TGTGCCAGCAGCTTTAGGGGGCCGAGCTACACCTTC.

This chain uses TRBV2 with TRBJ2-5, with 7 bases aligning to TRBD1. The CDR3 is 15 amino acids. V dropped 4 bases and J dropped 5; count of bases not matched to a gene: 10. From germline, CDR1 is SNHLY and CDR2 FYNNEI. This chain's CDR3 is CASSGQGGPKETQYF. The CDR3 DNA sequence: TGTGCCAGCAGTGGACAGGGTGGACCCAAGGAGACCCAGTACTTC.

This chain joins TRBV4-3 and TRBJ1-4; no clear D gene. Trimming left V 0 bases short and J 2 bases short, with 19 bases between. Germline V gives CDR1 LGHNA, CDR2 YSLEER. This CDR3 spans 19 amino acids. CDR3 region: CASSQDIITALGTNEKLFF. The CDR3 region has the DNA TGCGCCAGCAGCCAAGATATTATCACTGCTTTGGGGACTAATGAAAAACTGTTTTTT.

This clone was detected once. The rearrangement joins TRBV2 to TRBJ2-3; D remains ambiguous. This CDR3 region has 12 residues. CDR1 is SNHLY, CDR2 FYNNEI, per germline. Trimming stripped 3 bases from V and 3 bases from J, with 4 bases between. In DNA, the CDR3 is TGTGCCAGCAGTGAGGAGACAGATACGCAGTATTTT. Translating it yields CASSEETDTQYF. Variable domain in full (rest from reference TRBV2 and TRBJ2-3): EPEVTQTPSHQVTQMGQEVILRCVPISNHLYFYWYRQILGQKVEFLVSFYNNEISEKSEIFDDQFSVERPDGSNFTLKIRSTKLEDSAMYFCASSEETDTQYFGPGTRLTVL.

The rearrangement links TRBV27 to TRBJ1-1; possibly TRBD1 for D (5 bases). There are 17 residues in the CDR3. V lost 1 base and J 0 bases, leaving 15 bases between the germline ends. CDR1 is MNHEY and CDR2 is SMNVEV in the germline V gene (reference sequence). The CDR3 coding sequence is TGTGCCAGCAGTTTATGGGCGGACAAGGGTATGAACACTGAAGCTTTCTTT. It codes for CASSLWADKGMNTEAFF.

This clone was counted only a few times. This chain joins TRBV4-1 and TRBJ1-4, with TRBD1 as a possible D gene (6 bases). The germline V gene has CDR1 MGHRA and CDR2 YSYEKL. Trimming removed 1 base from V and 7 bases from J, with 16 bases in between. The CDR3 is 16 amino acids. Written as DNA, the CDR3 is TGCGCCAGCAGCCAAGTTGTCGCAGGGGATAGTGAAAAACTGTTTTTT. Translation: CASSQVVAGDSEKLFF.

The chain has TRBV28 and TRBJ2-3, with TRBD1 identical over 7 bases. Trimming took 10 bases from V and 2 from J; bases not matched to a gene: 6. The CDR3 totals 13 residues. The germline CDR1 and CDR2 sequences are MDHEN and SYDVKM. CDR3 sequence reads: CATGTAYTDTQYF. For the CDR3, the DNA is TGTGCCACCGGGACAGCCTACACAGATACGCAGTATTTT.

The chain uses TRBV6-1 and TRBJ2-3; no reliable D call. Germline CDR1 is MNHNS and CDR2 is SASEGT. The CDR3 has 14 residues. V lost 6 bases and J 0 bases, leaving 10 bases between the germline ends. The CDR3 bases are TGTGCCAGCAGAAAATCCTCCAGCACAGATACGCAGTATTTT. Amino acid sequence: CASRKSSSTDTQYF.

The chain employs TRBV4-3 and TRBJ1-6; D not certain. Trimming took off 1 base at V and 10 bases at J, with 14 bases between the two ends. Germline V lookup: CDR1 LGHNA, CDR2 YSLEER. This CDR3 comprises 15 residues. For the CDR3, the DNA is TGCGCCAGCAGCCAAGGTCGGGGTTTTAACTCACCCCTCCACTTT. Amino acid sequence: CASSQGRGFNSPLHF.

The chain is built from TRBV2 and TRBJ2-1; D is uncertain. Trimming cost V 1 base and J 5 bases, with 6 bases left between them. CDR1 and CDR2 (germline): SNHLY, FYNNEI. This CDR3 has 13 residues. The CDR3 nucleotides read TGTGCCAGCAGTGAAGGGACGGACAATGAGCAGTTCTTC. The encoded protein is CASSEGTDNEQFF.